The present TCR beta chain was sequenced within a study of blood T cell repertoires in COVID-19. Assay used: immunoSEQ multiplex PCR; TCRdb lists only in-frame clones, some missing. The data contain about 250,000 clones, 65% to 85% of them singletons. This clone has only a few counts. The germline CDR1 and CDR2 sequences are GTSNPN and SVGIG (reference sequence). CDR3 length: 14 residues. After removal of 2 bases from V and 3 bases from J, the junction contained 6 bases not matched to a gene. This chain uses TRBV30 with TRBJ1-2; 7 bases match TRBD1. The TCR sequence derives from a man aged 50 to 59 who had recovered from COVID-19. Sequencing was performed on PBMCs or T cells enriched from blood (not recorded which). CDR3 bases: TGTGCCTGGAGTTCCAGACAGGGATACTATGGCTACACCTTC. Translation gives CAWSSRQGYYGYTF.